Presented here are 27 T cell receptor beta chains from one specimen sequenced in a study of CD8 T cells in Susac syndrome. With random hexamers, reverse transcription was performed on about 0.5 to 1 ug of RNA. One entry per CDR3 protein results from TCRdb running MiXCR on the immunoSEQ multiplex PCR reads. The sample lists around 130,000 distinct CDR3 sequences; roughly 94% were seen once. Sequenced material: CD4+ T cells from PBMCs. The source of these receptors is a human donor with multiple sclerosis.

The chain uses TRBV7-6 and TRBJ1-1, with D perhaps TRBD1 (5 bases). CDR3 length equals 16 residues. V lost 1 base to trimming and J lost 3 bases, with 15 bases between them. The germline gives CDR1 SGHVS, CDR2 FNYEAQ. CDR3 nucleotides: TGTGCCAGCAGCTTAGGCAACAGGTTGGGGGACACTGAAGCTTTCTTT. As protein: CASSLGNRLGDTEAFF.

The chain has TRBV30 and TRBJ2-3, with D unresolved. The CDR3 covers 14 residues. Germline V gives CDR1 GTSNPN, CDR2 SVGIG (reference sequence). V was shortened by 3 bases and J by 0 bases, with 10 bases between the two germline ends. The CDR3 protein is CAWRRATSTDTQYF. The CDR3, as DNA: TGTGCCTGGAGAAGGGCGACGAGCACAGATACGCAGTATTTT.

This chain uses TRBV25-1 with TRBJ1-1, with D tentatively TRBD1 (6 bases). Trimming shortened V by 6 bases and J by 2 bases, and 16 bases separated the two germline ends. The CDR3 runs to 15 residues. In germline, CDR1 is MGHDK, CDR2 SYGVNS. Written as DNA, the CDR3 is TGTGCCAGCAGGCCTTCAGGGGACTTAAACACTGAAGCTTTCTTT. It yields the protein CASRPSGDLNTEAFF.

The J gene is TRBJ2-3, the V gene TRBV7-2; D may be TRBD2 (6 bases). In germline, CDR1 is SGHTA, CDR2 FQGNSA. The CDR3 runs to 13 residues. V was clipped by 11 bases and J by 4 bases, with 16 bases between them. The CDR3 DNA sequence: TGTGCCGGAGCGGGCCCCAGGGCAGATACGCAGTATTTT. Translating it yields CAGAGPRADTQYF.

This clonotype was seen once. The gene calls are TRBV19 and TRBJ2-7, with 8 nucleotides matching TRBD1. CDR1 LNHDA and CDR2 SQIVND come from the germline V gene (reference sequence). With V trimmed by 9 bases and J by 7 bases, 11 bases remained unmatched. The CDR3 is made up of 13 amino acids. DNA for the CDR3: TGTGCCAGCCGCGGGACAGGTGAGAAGGAGCAGTACTTC. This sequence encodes CASRGTGEKEQYF.

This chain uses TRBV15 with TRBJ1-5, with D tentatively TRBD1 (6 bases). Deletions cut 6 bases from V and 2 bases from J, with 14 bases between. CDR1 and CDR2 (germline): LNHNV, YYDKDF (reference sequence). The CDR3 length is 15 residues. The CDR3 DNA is TGTGCCACCAGTGCAGGGGAAATAGGCAATCAGCCCCAGCATTTT. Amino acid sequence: CATSAGEIGNQPQHF.

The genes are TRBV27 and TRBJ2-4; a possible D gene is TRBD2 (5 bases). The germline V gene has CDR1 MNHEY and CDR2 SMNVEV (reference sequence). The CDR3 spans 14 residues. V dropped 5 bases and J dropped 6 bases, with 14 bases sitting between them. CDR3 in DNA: TGTGCCAGCAGTCCCCGGGATTCGGGAAACATTCAGTACTTC. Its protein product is CASSPRDSGNIQYF.

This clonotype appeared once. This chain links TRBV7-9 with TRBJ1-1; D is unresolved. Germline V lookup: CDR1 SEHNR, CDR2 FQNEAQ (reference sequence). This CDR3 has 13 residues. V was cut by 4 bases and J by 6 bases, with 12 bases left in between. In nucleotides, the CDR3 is TGTGCCAGCAGCTGGCTCTCGGGCTCTGAAGCTTTCTTT. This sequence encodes CASSWLSGSEAFF.

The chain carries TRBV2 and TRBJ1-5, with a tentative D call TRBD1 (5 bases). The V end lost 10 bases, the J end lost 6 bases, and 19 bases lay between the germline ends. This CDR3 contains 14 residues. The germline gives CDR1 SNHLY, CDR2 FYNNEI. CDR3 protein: CATNLRGVGQPQHF. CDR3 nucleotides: TGTGCCACCAACCTTCGAGGGGTCGGTCAGCCCCAGCATTTT.

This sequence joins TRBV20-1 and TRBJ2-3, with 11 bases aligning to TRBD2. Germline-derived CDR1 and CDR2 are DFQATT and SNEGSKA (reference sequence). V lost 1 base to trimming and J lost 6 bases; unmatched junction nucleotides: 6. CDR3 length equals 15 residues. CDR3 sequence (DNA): TGCAGTGCTAGAGGTCTAGCGGGGGGTGAGGATACGCAGTATTTT. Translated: CSARGLAGGEDTQYF.

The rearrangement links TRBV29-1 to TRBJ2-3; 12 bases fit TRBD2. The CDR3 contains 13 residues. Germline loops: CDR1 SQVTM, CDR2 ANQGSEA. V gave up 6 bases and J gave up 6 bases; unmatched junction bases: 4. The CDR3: CSVSSGGADTQYF. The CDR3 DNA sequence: TGCAGCGTCTCTAGCGGGGGGGCGGATACGCAGTATTTT.

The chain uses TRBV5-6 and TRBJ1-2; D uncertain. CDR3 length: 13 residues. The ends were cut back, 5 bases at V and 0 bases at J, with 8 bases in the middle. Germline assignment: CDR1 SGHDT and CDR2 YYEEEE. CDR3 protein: CASSRRANYGYTF. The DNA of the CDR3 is TGTGCCAGCAGTCGCAGAGCTAACTATGGCTACACCTTC.

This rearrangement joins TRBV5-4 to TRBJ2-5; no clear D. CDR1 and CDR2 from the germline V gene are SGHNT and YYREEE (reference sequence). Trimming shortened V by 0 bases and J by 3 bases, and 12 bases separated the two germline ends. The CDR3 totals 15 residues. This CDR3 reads CASSLEGKWKETQYF. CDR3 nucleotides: TGTGCCAGCAGCTTGGAGGGTAAATGGAAAGAGACCCAGTACTTC.

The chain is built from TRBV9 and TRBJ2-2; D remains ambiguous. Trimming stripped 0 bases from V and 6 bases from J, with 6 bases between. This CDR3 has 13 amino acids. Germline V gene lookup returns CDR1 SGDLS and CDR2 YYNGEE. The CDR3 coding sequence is TGTGCCAGCAGCGTAGAGCCGGCCGGGGAGCTGTTTTTT. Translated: CASSVEPAGELFF.

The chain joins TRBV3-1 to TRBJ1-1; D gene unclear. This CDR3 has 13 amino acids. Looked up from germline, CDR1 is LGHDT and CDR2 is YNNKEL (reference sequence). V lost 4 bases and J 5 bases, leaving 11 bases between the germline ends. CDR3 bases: TGTGCCAGCAGCCGAGTGACGGGGACTGAAGCTTTCTTT. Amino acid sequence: CASSRVTGTEAFF.

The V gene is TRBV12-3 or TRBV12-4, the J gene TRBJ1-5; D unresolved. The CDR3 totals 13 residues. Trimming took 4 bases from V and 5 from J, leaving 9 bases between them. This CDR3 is CASSYSNDQPQHF. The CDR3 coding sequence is TGTGCCAGCAGTTACAGTAACGATCAGCCCCAGCATTTT.

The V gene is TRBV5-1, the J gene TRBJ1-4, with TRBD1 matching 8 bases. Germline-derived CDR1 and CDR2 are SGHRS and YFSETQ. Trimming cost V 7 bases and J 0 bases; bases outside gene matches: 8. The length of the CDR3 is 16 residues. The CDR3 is CASGRGQPATNEKLFF. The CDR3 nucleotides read TGCGCCAGCGGCAGGGGGCAACCTGCAACTAATGAAAAACTGTTTTTT.

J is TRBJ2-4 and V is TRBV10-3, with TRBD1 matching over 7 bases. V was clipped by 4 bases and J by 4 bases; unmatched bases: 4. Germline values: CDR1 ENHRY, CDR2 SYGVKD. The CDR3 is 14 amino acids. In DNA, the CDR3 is TGTGCCATCAGTGTAGGGGACAGTAAAAACATTCAGTACTTC. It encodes CAISVGDSKNIQYF.

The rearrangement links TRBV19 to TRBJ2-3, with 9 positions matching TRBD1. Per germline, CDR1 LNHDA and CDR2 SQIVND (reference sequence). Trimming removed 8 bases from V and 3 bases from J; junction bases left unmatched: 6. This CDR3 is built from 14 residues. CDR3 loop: CASLDRGETDTQYF. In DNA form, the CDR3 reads TGTGCCAGTTTGGACAGGGGTGAAACAGATACGCAGTATTTT.

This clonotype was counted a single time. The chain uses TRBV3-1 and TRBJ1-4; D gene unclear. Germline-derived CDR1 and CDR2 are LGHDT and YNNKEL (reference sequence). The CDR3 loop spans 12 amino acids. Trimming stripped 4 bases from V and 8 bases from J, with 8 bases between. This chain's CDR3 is CASSPREEKLFF. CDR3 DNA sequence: TGTGCCAGCAGCCCCCGGGAGGAAAAACTGTTTTTT. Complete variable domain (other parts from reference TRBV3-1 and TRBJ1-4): DTAVSQTPKYLVTQMGNDKSIKCEQNLGHDTMYWYKQDSKKFLKIMFSYNNKELIINETVPNRFSPKSPDKAHLNLHINSLELGDSAVYFCASSPREEKLFFGSGTQLSVL.

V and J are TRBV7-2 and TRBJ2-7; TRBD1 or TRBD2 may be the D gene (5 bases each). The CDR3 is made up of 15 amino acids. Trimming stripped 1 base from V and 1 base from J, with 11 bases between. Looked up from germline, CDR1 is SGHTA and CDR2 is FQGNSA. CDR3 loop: CASSLVSDSSYEQYF. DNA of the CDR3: TGTGCCAGCAGCTTAGTTAGCGACAGTTCCTACGAGCAGTACTTC.

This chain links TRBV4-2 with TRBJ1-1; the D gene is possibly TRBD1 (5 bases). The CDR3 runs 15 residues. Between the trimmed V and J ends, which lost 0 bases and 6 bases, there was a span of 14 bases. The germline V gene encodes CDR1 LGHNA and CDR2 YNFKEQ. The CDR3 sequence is CASSQDRGTVAEAFF. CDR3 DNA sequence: TGTGCCAGCAGCCAAGACCGCGGGACGGTAGCTGAAGCTTTCTTT.

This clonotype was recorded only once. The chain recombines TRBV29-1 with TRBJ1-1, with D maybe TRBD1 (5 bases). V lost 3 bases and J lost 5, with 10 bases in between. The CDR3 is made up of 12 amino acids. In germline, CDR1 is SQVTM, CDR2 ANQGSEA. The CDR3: CSVESGGTEAFF. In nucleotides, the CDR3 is TGCAGCGTTGAGAGTGGGGGGACTGAAGCTTTCTTT.

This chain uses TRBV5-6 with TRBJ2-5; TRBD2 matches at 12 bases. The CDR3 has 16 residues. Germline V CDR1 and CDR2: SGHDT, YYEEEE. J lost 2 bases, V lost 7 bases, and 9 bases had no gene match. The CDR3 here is CASRILAGGLQETQYF. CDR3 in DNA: TGTGCCAGCCGAATCCTAGCGGGGGGGCTACAAGAGACCCAGTACTTC.

Here the CDR3 reads CASSFTSTGETQYF. The CDR3 DNA reads as TGTGCCAGCAGCTTTACGTCCACCGGAGAGACCCAGTACTTC. The chain recombines TRBV3-1 with TRBJ2-5; D uncertain. V lost 5 bases and J 4 bases, leaving 14 bases between the germline ends. The germline V gene encodes CDR1 LGHDT and CDR2 YNNKEL (reference sequence). The CDR3 is 14 residues long.

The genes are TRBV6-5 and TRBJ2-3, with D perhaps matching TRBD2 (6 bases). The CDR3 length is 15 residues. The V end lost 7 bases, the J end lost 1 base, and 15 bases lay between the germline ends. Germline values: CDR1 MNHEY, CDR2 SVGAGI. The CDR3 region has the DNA TGTGCCAGCAACGACCCGGGACTTGGCACAGATACGCAGTATTTT. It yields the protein CASNDPGLGTDTQYF.

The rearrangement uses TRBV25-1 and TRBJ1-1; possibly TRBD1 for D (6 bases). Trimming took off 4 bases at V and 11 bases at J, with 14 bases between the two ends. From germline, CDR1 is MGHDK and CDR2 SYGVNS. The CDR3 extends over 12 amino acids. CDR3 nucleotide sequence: TGTGCCAGCAGTGTAGCAGGGGCGGCGGCTTTCTTT. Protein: CASSVAGAAAFF.